The entry that follows covers one T cell receptor beta chain sequence. Its target is not known. This entry is derived from a study of monozygotic twins with inflammatory bowel disease. The study, taken as a whole, reports: T cell subtypes that differed could not be told apart. Repertoires of patients may have been made more variable by differing immunosuppressive treatments.

TCRdb reprocessed the 5' RACE reads, keeping one entry per CDR3 protein, no DNA. The clone table shows about 160,000 distinct CDR3 sequences, with the ten largest holding 2% to 2.5%. Sequencing was performed on blood. This receptor was obtained from a human donor with ulcerative colitis or Crohn's disease, or a healthy co-twin of an affected twin (not recorded which).

The CDR3 here is CSAPAPYEQYF. The chain carries TRBV20-1 and TRBJ2-7. CDR3 length: 11 amino acids. The germline V gene encodes CDR1 DFQATT and CDR2 SNEGSKA (reference sequence).